This entry features one T cell receptor (beta chain) sequence. This entry belongs to a study of CD8 T cells in Susac syndrome. Random hexamers were used to reverse transcribe roughly 0.5 to 1 ug of RNA. Using its own MiXCR run on the immunoSEQ multiplex PCR reads, TCRdb lists one record per CDR3 protein. The sample has approximately 200,000 distinct CDR3 sequences; more than 85% are singletons. The V gene lost 5 bases and the J gene lost 0 bases, with 10 bases spanning the gap. CDR1 DFQATT and CDR2 SNEGSKA come from the germline V gene (reference sequence). This CDR3 is built from 14 residues. V gene TRBV20-1 combines with J gene TRBJ2-2; D is unresolved. Specimen: CD4+ T cells from PBMCs. This sequence was found in a human donor with multiple sclerosis. CDR3 DNA sequence: TGCAGTGCTTGTGACACCTCGAACACCGGGGAGCTGTTTTTT. Translated, it gives CSACDTSNTGELFF.